One sample yielded the 25 T cell receptor beta chains listed below, sequenced in a study of shared clonotypes between healthy human individuals. CD8 cells regarded as naive lacked CD45RO, were positively chosen for CCR7, and omitted terminally differentiated effector memory CD45RA+ cells. Sequencing was performed with immunoSEQ multiplex PCR; in TCRdb, only in-frame clones are kept and a portion is missing. The table includes about 2.1 million clones, just under 95% detected once. Material: naive CD8+ T cells from PBMCs. Receptors originate from a man younger than 35 in good health. Some clones in this sample may be carry-over from other donors' samples.

The rearrangement links TRBV7-2 to TRBJ1-1; D call uncertain. From germline, CDR1 is SGHTA and CDR2 FQGNSA. CDR3 length: 10 amino acids. Trimming cost V 5 bases and J 11 bases, with 9 bases left between them. The CDR3 bases are TGTGCCAGCAGCGAACTCTTTGCTTTCTTT. This codes for CASSELFAFF. The full variable domain, rest sourced from reference TRBV7-2 and TRBJ1-1, is GAGVSQSPSNKVTEKGKDVELRCDPISGHTALYWYRQSLGQGLEFLIYFQGNSAPDKSGLPSDRFSAERTGGSVSTLTIQRTQQEDSAVYLCASSELFAFFGQGTRLTVV.

This clone appeared once. V usage is TRBV7-9 and J usage is TRBJ2-1; D not certain. The CDR3 is 15 residues long. Germline V gene data show CDR1 as SEHNR and CDR2 as FQNEAQ (reference sequence). The ends were cut back, 0 bases at V and 6 bases at J, with 12 bases in the middle. CDR3 region: CASSLAMAIGNEQFF. CDR3 bases: TGTGCCAGCAGCTTAGCAATGGCTATAGGCAATGAGCAGTTCTTC.

This chain joins TRBV5-1 and TRBJ2-2; either TRBD1 or TRBD2 may fit D (6 bases each). The germline V and J ends were trimmed by 1 base and 6 bases, with 13 bases remaining between them. The CDR3 loop spans 15 amino acids. Germline V CDR1 and CDR2: SGHRS, YFSETQ. The CDR3: CASSLTGRRPGELFF. CDR3 DNA: TGCGCCAGCAGCTTGACAGGGAGGCGACCCGGGGAGCTGTTTTTT.

CDR3 residues: CASSEWGGPPNTGELFF. CDR3 DNA sequence: TGTGCCAGCAGTGAATGGGGCGGGCCACCGAACACCGGGGAGCTGTTTTTT. The chain uses TRBV6-1 and TRBJ2-2; D tentatively fits TRBD1 or TRBD2 (5 bases each). In germline, CDR1 is MNHNS, CDR2 SASEGT. The CDR3 consists of 17 residues. Trimming cost V 2 bases and J 0 bases, with 13 bases left between them.

This chain uses TRBV15 with TRBJ1-5; maybe TRBD1 (6 bases). This CDR3 spans 15 amino acids. The germline CDR1 and CDR2 sequences are LNHNV and YYDKDF (reference sequence). V lost 4 bases and J 2 bases, leaving 12 bases between the germline ends. DNA of the CDR3: TGTGCCACCAGCAACACAGGGAACGGCAATCAGCCCCAGCATTTT. Translating gives CATSNTGNGNQPQHF.

J is TRBJ2-7 and V is TRBV28; TRBD2 agrees at 7 bases. Germline trimming cut 8 bases from V and 6 bases from J; bases unmatched to any gene: 10. The germline CDR1 and CDR2 sequences are MDHEN and SYDVKM. The CDR3 length is 13 residues. The DNA of the CDR3 is TGTGCCAGCCGACTCGCGGGGGAGGGCGAGCAGTACTTC. Translating gives CASRLAGEGEQYF.

The rearrangement uses TRBV7-9 and TRBJ2-3, with D unresolved. This CDR3 is built from 14 residues. V lost 0 bases to trimming and J lost 2 bases, with 6 bases between them. The germline V gene encodes CDR1 SEHNR and CDR2 FQNEAQ (reference sequence). In DNA, the CDR3 is TGTGCCAGCAGCTTAGCGCTTCCCACAGATACGCAGTATTTT. Its protein is CASSLALPTDTQYF. Full variable domain (rest looked up from reference TRBV7-9 and TRBJ2-3): DTGVSQNPRHKITKRGQNVTFRCDPISEHNRLYWYRQTLGQGPEFLTYFQNEAQLEKSRLLSDRFSAERPKGSFSTLEIQRTEQGDSAMYLCASSLALPTDTQYFGPGTRLTVL.

The chain links TRBV15 to TRBJ1-1, with TRBD1 matching over 8 bases. CDR1 is LNHNV and CDR2 is YYDKDF in the germline V gene (reference sequence). CDR3 length: 14 residues. The V and J ends lost 1 base and 7 bases, in that order; junction bases with no gene match: 5. CDR3 protein: CATSRAGGSSEAFF. The CDR3 coding sequence is TGTGCCACCAGCAGAGCAGGGGGCTCAAGTGAAGCTTTCTTT.

J is TRBJ2-3 and V is TRBV6-4; D is unclear. This CDR3 region has 15 residues. The V gene's germline CDR1 is MRHNA and CDR2 SNTAGT. V was clipped by 6 bases and J by 0 bases, with 13 bases between them. The CDR3 DNA reads as TGTGCCAGCAGGCCCGGGTGGCGGAGCACAGATACGCAGTATTTT. The encoded protein is CASRPGWRSTDTQYF.

This chain connects TRBV10-3 to TRBJ1-1; D uncertain. Germline lookup yields CDR1 ENHRY and CDR2 SYGVKD. The CDR3 extends over 13 amino acids. V dropped 2 bases and J dropped 6 bases, with 10 bases sitting between them. The CDR3 is CAISEPGLAEAFF. The CDR3 DNA follows: TGTGCCATCAGTGAGCCCGGGCTGGCTGAAGCTTTCTTT.

The V call is TRBV5-1, the J call TRBJ1-2; the D is unclear. V was cut by 4 bases and J by 0 bases, with 13 bases left in between. This CDR3 comprises 15 residues. Per germline, CDR1 SGHRS and CDR2 YFSETQ. The CDR3 is CASSTRPKANYGYTF. CDR3 coding DNA: TGCGCCAGCAGCACTCGACCGAAAGCTAACTATGGCTACACCTTC.

This clone was found once. The chain carries TRBV28 and TRBJ2-3; 13 bases align to TRBD2. J gave up 2 bases and V 3 bases, and 5 bases lay outside the gene matches. The CDR3 consists of 17 residues. Germline lookup yields CDR1 MDHEN and CDR2 SYDVKM. The CDR3 coding sequence is TGTGCCAGCAGTTTGGAACTAGCGGGAGGGCCCACAGATACGCAGTATTTT. Protein product: CASSLELAGGPTDTQYF.

Comments on this clone: One end of the junction fails to match germline, which may point to a read error. V gene TRBV5-4 combines with J gene TRBJ2-5; weak D call: TRBD2 (5 bases). The CDR3 extends over 13 amino acids. CDR1 SGHNT and CDR2 YYREEE come from the germline V gene (reference sequence). This CDR3 reads CASTLGEQETQYF. Here the CDR3 DNA reads TGTGCCAGCACCTTGGGAGAGCAAGAGACCCAGTACTTC.

This clone showed up just once. The chain is built from TRBV7-9 and TRBJ1-4; D perhaps matches TRBD1 (6 bases). The CDR3 loop spans 15 amino acids. Per the germline V gene, CDR1 is SEHNR and CDR2 is FQNEAQ (reference sequence). The V end lost 5 bases, the J end lost 9 bases, and 19 bases lay between the germline ends. The CDR3 DNA reads TGTGCCAGCAGCCTAATAGTTACAGGGCACCAAAAACTGTTTTTT. It is translated as CASSLIVTGHQKLFF.

This clone was found once. This rearrangement joins TRBV13 to TRBJ2-1; 11 positions agree with TRBD2. The J segment lost 8 bases and the V segment lost 2 bases, leaving 14 bases of the junction unmatched. CDR3 size: 18 residues. The germline V gene encodes CDR1 PRHDT and CDR2 FYEKMQ (reference sequence). Here the CDR3 reads CASSLILAGVPAGHEQFF. CDR3 sequence (DNA): TGTGCCAGCAGCTTAATACTAGCGGGAGTTCCAGCGGGTCATGAGCAGTTCTTC.

The V and J genes are TRBV7-6 and TRBJ2-1, with 13 positions matching TRBD2. There are 20 residues in the CDR3. The V gene end was trimmed by 0 bases and the J gene end by 8 bases; junction bases not matched to a gene: 16. The germline gives CDR1 SGHVS, CDR2 FNYEAQ. The CDR3, as DNA: TGTGCCAGCAGCTTAGCGGGAATCGGAGGACTAGCGGGAGCATGGGATGAGCAGTTCTTC. Translating it yields CASSLAGIGGLAGAWDEQFF.

This clone was detected once. CDR3: CASATGIDRGSRYEQYF. The CDR3 DNA sequence: TGCGCCAGCGCGACGGGGATTGACAGGGGGTCCCGCTACGAGCAGTACTTC. The chain recombines TRBV5-1 with TRBJ2-7; 9 bases align to TRBD1. The CDR3 length is 17 residues. V shed 7 bases and J 3 bases; nucleotides not matched to a gene: 17. Germline V gene data show CDR1 as SGHRS and CDR2 as YFSETQ.

This clone has a single count. The rearrangement joins TRBV29-1 to TRBJ2-1; D gene unclear. The CDR3 extends over 15 amino acids. With 3 bases removed from V and 3 bases from J, the gap between germline ends came to 15 bases. Germline V CDR1 and CDR2: SQVTM, ANQGSEA. The CDR3 is CSVETGRWGYNEQFF. The CDR3 DNA reads TGCAGCGTTGAGACCGGCAGGTGGGGCTACAATGAGCAGTTCTTC.

This clone was seen only once. The chain links TRBV4-3 to TRBJ2-7; a weak D match, TRBD1 (6 bases). V lost 4 bases and J 6 bases, leaving 16 bases between the germline ends. The CDR3 spans 14 residues. CDR1 and CDR2 (germline): LGHNA, YSLEER. CDR3 nucleotide sequence: TGCGCCAGCAGCCCTTCTAGGGGGAATGGCGAGCAGTACTTC. This gives the protein CASSPSRGNGEQYF.

V usage is TRBV11-2 and J usage is TRBJ2-1; D might be TRBD1 (5 bases). The CDR3 loop spans 15 amino acids. Germline lookup yields CDR1 SGHAT and CDR2 FQNNGV. V was clipped by 6 bases and J by 4 bases, with 16 bases between them. The CDR3 is CASSQGAMRYNEQFF. CDR3 DNA: TGTGCCAGCAGTCAAGGGGCAATGCGTTACAATGAGCAGTTCTTC.

The gene calls are TRBV30 and TRBJ2-7; a weak D match, TRBD2 (6 bases). V gave up 4 bases and J gave up 7 bases, with 17 bases separating them. This CDR3 comprises 13 residues. From germline, CDR1 is GTSNPN and CDR2 SVGIG (reference sequence). CDR3 in amino acids: CAWMRLGGSEQYF. The CDR3 coding sequence is TGTGCCTGGATGAGGCTCGGGGGATCAGAGCAGTACTTC.

This chain joins TRBV2 and TRBJ2-2; D possibly corresponds to TRBD2 (6 bases). The germline V gene encodes CDR1 SNHLY and CDR2 FYNNEI. This CDR3 has 16 amino acids. Trimming removed 9 bases at V and 7 bases at J, with 24 bases between. Written as DNA, the CDR3 is TGTGCCAGAGGAGCCAACGAGGAGGGACTCGGCGGGGAGCTGTTTTTT. Translating it yields CARGANEEGLGGELFF.

The chain combines TRBV7-9 with TRBJ2-2; D may be TRBD1 or TRBD2 (6 bases each). Trimming took 10 bases from V and 0 from J, leaving 15 bases between them. CDR1 is SEHNR, CDR2 FQNEAQ, per germline (reference sequence). The CDR3 contains 15 residues. CDR3 loop: CAIRGGPPNTGELFF. The CDR3 bases are TGTGCCATTCGAGGGGGGCCGCCGAACACCGGGGAGCTGTTTTTT.

J is TRBJ1-1 and V is TRBV20-1; D is uncertain. CDR3 size: 11 residues. Trimming took 4 bases from V and 7 from J, leaving 10 bases between them. Per germline, CDR1 DFQATT and CDR2 SNEGSKA (reference sequence). The CDR3 spells CSANPLREAFF. The CDR3 coding sequence is TGCAGTGCTAACCCCCTACGTGAAGCTTTCTTT.

The genes are TRBV9 and TRBJ2-2; 15 nucleotides match TRBD2. V trimming: 3 bases; J trimming: 5 bases; junction bases outside the gene matches: 11. From germline, CDR1 is SGDLS and CDR2 YYNGEE. CDR3 length: 19 residues. CDR3 region: CASSAGTSGRPISTGELFF. The CDR3 region has the DNA TGTGCCAGCAGCGCAGGGACTAGCGGGAGGCCGATTTCAACCGGGGAGCTGTTTTTT.